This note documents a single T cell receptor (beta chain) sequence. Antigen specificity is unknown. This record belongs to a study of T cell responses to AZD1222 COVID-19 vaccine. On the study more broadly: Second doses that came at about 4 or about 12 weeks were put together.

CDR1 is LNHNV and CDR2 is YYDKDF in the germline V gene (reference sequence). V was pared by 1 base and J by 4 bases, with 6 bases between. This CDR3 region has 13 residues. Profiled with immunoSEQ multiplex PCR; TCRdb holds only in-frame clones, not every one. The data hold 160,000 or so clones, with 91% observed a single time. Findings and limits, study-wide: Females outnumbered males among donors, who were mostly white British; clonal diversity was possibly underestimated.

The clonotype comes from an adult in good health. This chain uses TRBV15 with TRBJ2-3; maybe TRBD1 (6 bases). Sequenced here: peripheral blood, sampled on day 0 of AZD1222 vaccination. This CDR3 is CATSRGQADTQYF. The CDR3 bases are TGTGCCACCAGCAGAGGACAGGCAGATACGCAGTATTTT. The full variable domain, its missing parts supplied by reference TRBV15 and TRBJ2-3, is DAMVIQNPRYQVTQFGKPVTLSCSQTLNHNVMYWYQQKSSQAPKLLFHYYDKDFNNEADTPDNFQSRRPNTSFCFLDIRSPGLGDTAMYLCATSRGQADTQYFGPGTRLTVL.